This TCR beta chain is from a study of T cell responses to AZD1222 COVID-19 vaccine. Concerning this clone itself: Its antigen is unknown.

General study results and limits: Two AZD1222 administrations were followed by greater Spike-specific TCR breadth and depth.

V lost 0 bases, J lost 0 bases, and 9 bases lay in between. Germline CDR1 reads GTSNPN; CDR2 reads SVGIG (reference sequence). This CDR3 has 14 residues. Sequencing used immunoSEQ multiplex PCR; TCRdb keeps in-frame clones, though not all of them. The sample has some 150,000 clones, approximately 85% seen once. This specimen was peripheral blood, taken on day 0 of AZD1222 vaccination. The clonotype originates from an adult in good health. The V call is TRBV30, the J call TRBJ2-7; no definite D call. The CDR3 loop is CAWSVGQTSYEQYF. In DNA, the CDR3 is TGTGCCTGGAGTGTAGGGCAGACCTCCTACGAGCAGTACTTC.